This T cell receptor (beta chain) was found in a study of ipilimumab plus nivolumab after autologous stem cell transplantation. On the study more broadly: Myeloma cases were transplant-naive high-risk or relapsed within 3 years post first autologous transplant.

CDR1 and CDR2 from the germline V gene are WNHNN and SYGVQD (reference sequence). This CDR3 has 13 amino acids. The ends were cut back, 5 bases at V and 5 bases at J, with 12 bases in the middle. Assay used: immunoSEQ multiplex PCR; TCRdb lists only in-frame clones, some missing. The sample shows 35,000 to 50,000 clones, 70% to 90% of them seen only once. Details on this clone: What it binds is not known.

The study, taken as a whole, reports: TCR repertoire, Treg phenotype and gut microbiota reportedly support more study of this approach.

Patients got ipilimumab 1 mg/kg beginning 14 to 28 days post-transplant. Patients got 3 mg/kg IV nivolumab weeks 1, 4, 7, 10, then biweekly through week 26. This TCR was recovered from a male donor with multiple myeloma. The rearrangement links TRBV10-1 to TRBJ1-2; D perhaps matches TRBD1 (6 bases). The sequenced sample was PBMCs, obtained in a trial of ipilimumab plus nivolumab as post-transplant consolidation. The CDR3 here is CASSPQGRYGYTF. As DNA, the CDR3 is TGCGCCAGCAGTCCACAGGGACGGTATGGCTACACCTTC.